This T cell receptor (beta chain) was identified in a study of T cells in Graves' hyperthyroidism and ophthalmopathy (dated by TCRdb to the late 2010s). In the study overall: Peripheral blood samples were taken at initial diagnosis, before any treatment was given. A discovery cohort of roughly 96 patients, about 40 with Graves' ophthalmopathy and more than 55 with stable Graves' hyperthyroidism, was used to find distinguishing TCR V-J signatures. Prospective prediction of ophthalmopathy was tested in an independent validation cohort consisting of fewer than 20 hyperthyroidism patients and 15 or so patients who later progressed to ophthalmopathy. The roughly 99 discovery patients were divided at random into training and test sets in a 7:3 ratio. In addition, the study compared T-cell repertoires in thyroid tissue and in blood from 6 or 7 Graves' hyperthyroidism patients. After blood sampling, hyperthyroidism patients were treated with methimazole at a starting dose of 30 mg daily, and ophthalmopathy patients were treated with high-dose intravenous methylprednisolone. According to the paper, TCR Vbeta CDR3 sequencing was carried out on approximately 140 peripheral blood samples, which came from approximately 43 ophthalmopathy, around 74 hyperthyroidism and around 17 progressor patients. The paper as a whole reports these results and caveats: Most expanded thyroid clonotypes (frequency above 0.001) were also detected in blood, a finding suggesting that blood repertoires may reflect thyroid immune responses. Sample size was not statistically predetermined, and blinding of investigators to group allocation was not performed. In validation, the model predicted progression to ophthalmopathy with approximately 69% sensitivity and about 72% specificity, a median of about six months before onset. A 13 V-J signature model separated ophthalmopathy from stable hyperthyroidism, with 87.88% sensitivity and 81% to 82% specificity in cross-validation and 80%/75% in testing.

This clonotype was counted many times. Its binding antigen is unknown. No quality values exist for individual bases; no much larger clone is one base distant. Via the germline V gene (reference sequence), CDR1 is DFQATT and CDR2 SNEGSKA. The CDR3 measures 13 amino acids from cysteine to phenylalanine. Only the CDR3 portion is preserved as DNA: 39 bases, with reading frame beginning at the first base. At the junction V is shortened by 1 base and J by 7 bases, with 14 bases in between. A patient counted as having stable Graves' hyperthyroidism if no progression to ophthalmopathy occurred over 18 months of follow-up. Hyperthyroidism patients were newly diagnosed, with disease duration under 2 months, and aged 18 to 65 years. The study excluded patients with uncontrolled infections, other autoimmune diseases, pregnancy or lactation. Diagnoses relied on clinical symptoms, serum thyroxine and TRAb, thyroid ultrasound and orbital computed tomography. PBMCs were separated from roughly 10 ml of fresh peripheral blood using Ficoll-Paque density gradient centrifugation. Total RNA was extracted with Trizol reagent, and quality was checked on an Agilent 2100 Bioanalyzer.

Amplification of TCR beta CDR3 regions was carried out from RNA transcripts. The first round of RT-PCR for the TCR CDR3 was performed with the HTBI primer set and the Qiagen OneStep RT-PCR kit. The libraries were constructed in a second round of multiplex PCR and then size-selected and purified. Libraries were sequenced paired-end with 100 bp reads on an Illumina HiSeq2000. As for how the authors treated the data: SOAPnuke was used to process the raw data, removing reads that contained adapters or uncalled bases, had a mean Phred below 15, or lacked an exact match to the constant primer or identifier. COPE v1.2.5 was used to merge the high-quality paired reads, and each unique nucleotide sequence was defined as a clonotype. MiTCR v1.1 was used to align the clonotypes against IMGT TRBV, TRBD and TRBJ reference segments. The analysis included only V-J combinations with a frequency above 0.0001, which together covered 98% to 99.2% of the repertoires. The TCS score was defined as the ratio of F50 (clonal expansion) to E x V (chaos), calculated using BLOSUM62-based TCRdist between CDR3 peptides within each V-J. Welch's t-statistics and random forest reduced 500 to 550 V-J features to 13, which were used in a naive Bayes classifier (R e1071). TCRdb applied fastp at Q25 and MiXCR to the public reads, then kept only in-frame beta chains. Rows merge per CDR3 protein into single entries with the most common DNA and genes. The V and J calls, along with clone size, are taken from TCRdb and not from the paper's own processing. This sample gives 300,000 to 400,000 distinct CDR3 sequences in total; around a sixth of them show up just once. The ten top clones hold approximately 54% of the sample.

The receptor chain draws on TRBV20-1 and TRBJ2-7; the D gene is perhaps TRBD1 or TRBD2, as each covers 5 bases. This TCR derives from a woman aged 45-59 years with Graves' hyperthyroidism. Sequenced: blood. The CDR3 protein is CSARGWGYGEQYF. The DNA sequence is as follows: TGCAGTGCTAGAGGGTGGGGGTACGGGGAGCAGTACTTC.